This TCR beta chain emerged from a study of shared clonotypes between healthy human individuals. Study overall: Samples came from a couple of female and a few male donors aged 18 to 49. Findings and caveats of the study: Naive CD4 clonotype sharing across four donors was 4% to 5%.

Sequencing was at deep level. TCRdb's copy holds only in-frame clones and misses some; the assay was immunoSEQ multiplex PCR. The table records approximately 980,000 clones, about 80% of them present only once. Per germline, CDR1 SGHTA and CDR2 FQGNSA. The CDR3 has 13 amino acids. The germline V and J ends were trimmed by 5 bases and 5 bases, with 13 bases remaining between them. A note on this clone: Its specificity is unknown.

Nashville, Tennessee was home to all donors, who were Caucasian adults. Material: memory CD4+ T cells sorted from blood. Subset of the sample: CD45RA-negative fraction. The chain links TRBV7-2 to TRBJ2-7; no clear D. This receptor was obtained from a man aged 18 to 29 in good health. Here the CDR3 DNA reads TGTGCCAGCAGCCGCGGCGGCCTCGACGAGCAGTACTTC. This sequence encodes CASSRGGLDEQYF.